This note documents a single T cell receptor (beta chain) sequence. Its specificity is not known. TCRdb recomputed calls from the 5' RACE reads with MiXCR, one row per CDR3 protein. Found here are roughly 320,000 distinct CDR3 sequences, over 25% of them singletons; the top ten hold roughly 13%. The data were obtained in a study of T-cell memory formation after mild COVID-19. Across the whole study: TCR clusters were mostly confined to one donor each.

General study points: Researchers report contracting CD4+ clones mostly in CM and EM, with CD8+ clones in EMRA.

Trimming left V 0 bases short and J 3 bases short, with 9 bases between. CDR3 size: 14 residues. The V gene's germline CDR1 is MGHRA and CDR2 YSYEKL. Sequencing input: PBMCs or a T cell subset sorted from them (not recorded which). The J gene is TRBJ2-7, the V gene TRBV4-1, with D uncertain. The origin of this receptor is an adult woman who had mild COVID-19 (a few samples of this study predate the infection). Cell type and time point are not known. The DNA for the CDR3 is TGCGCCAGCAGCCAAGATTACCATAACTACGAGCAGTACTTC. It specifies CASSQDYHNYEQYF.